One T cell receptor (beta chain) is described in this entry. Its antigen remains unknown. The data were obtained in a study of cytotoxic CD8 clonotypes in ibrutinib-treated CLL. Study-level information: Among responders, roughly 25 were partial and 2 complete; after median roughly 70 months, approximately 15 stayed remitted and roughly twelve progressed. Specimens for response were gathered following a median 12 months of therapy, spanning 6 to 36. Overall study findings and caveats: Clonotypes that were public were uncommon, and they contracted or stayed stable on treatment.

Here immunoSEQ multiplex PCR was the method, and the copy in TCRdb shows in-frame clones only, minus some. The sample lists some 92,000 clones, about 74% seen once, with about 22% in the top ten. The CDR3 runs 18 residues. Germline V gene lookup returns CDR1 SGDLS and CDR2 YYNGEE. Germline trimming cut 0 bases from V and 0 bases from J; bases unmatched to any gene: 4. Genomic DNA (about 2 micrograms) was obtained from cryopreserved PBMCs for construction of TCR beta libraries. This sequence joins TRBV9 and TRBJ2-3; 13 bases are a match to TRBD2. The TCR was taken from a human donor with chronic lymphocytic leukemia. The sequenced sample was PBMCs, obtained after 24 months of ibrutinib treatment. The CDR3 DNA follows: TGTGCCAGCAGCGTAGGACTAGCGGGAGGAAGAAGCACAGATACGCAGTATTTT. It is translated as CASSVGLAGGRSTDTQYF.